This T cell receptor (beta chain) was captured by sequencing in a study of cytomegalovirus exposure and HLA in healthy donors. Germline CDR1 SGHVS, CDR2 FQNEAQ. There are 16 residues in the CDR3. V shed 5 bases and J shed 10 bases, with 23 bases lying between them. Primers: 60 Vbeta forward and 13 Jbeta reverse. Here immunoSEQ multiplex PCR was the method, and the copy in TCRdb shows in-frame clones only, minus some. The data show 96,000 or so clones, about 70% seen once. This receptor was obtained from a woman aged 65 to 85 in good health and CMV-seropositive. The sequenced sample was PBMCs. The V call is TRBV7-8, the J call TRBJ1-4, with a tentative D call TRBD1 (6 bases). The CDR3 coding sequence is TGTGCCAGCAGCCCCTCGAGGACAGCCCGTCCCGGAAAACTGTTTTTT. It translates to CASSPSRTARPGKLFF.